The rows below give T cell receptor beta chains drawn from one sample of a study of monozygotic twins with inflammatory bowel disease. With the 5' RACE reads reprocessed, TCRdb shows one record per CDR3 protein and no DNA. This sample lists about 380,000 distinct CDR3 sequences; its ten largest clones have 2% to 3%. Sequenced input: blood. The source of these receptors is a human donor with ulcerative colitis or Crohn's disease, or a healthy co-twin of an affected twin (not recorded which). Both conserved end residues are part of each CDR3. Fields, in order: J gene, V gene, CDR3 protein.

J gene: TRBJ2-1
V gene: TRBV4-1
CDR3 protein: CASSQEVGADYNEQFF

J gene: TRBJ2-3
V gene: TRBV11-2
CDR3 protein: CASSLVIDWDTQYF

J gene: TRBJ1-2
V gene: TRBV20-1
CDR3 protein: CSAKRGAFYGYTF

J gene: TRBJ2-5
V gene: TRBV20-1
CDR3 protein: CSARAPGGPGETQYF

J gene: TRBJ1-1
V gene: TRBV12-3/TRBV12-4
CDR3 protein: CASSEDLSGMNTEAFF

J gene: TRBJ2-3
V gene: TRBV12-3/TRBV12-4
CDR3 protein: CASSLFTGGQDTQYF

J gene: TRBJ2-7
V gene: TRBV9
CDR3 protein: CASSPRRGKTLGYEQYF

J gene: TRBJ2-3
V gene: TRBV4-1
CDR3 protein: CASSQGTSGEWDTQYF

J gene: TRBJ1-4
V gene: TRBV5-1
CDR3 protein: CASKPPTGGKGEKLFF

J gene: TRBJ1-1
V gene: TRBV7-3
CDR3 protein: CASSWTGVDTEAFF

J gene: TRBJ2-7
V gene: TRBV14
CDR3 protein: CASSQETLRRTHRYEQYF

J gene: TRBJ2-7
V gene: TRBV5-1
CDR3 protein: CASSSDRSPRDEQYF

J gene: TRBJ2-1
V gene: TRBV9
CDR3 protein: CASSVDGTGVNEQFF

J gene: TRBJ2-2
V gene: TRBV20-1
CDR3 protein: CSAPRGGTTGELFF

J gene: TRBJ1-5
V gene: TRBV6-5
CDR3 protein: CASSYSSGLPQHF

J gene: TRBJ1-3
V gene: TRBV7-9
CDR3 protein: CASSPRGGAGNTIYF

J gene: TRBJ1-2
V gene: TRBV24-1
CDR3 protein: CATSVDRNYGYTF

J gene: TRBJ2-3
V gene: TRBV2
CDR3 protein: CASSAIWTDTQYF

J gene: TRBJ2-4
V gene: TRBV12-5
CDR3 protein: CASGPGAKNIQYF

J gene: TRBJ2-5
V gene: TRBV7-2
CDR3 protein: CASSPDRGQETQYF

J gene: TRBJ2-1
V gene: TRBV12-3/TRBV12-4
CDR3 protein: CASSPRASSYNEQFF

J gene: TRBJ2-4
V gene: TRBV14
CDR3 protein: CASSQDPGGGGPLDIQYF

J gene: TRBJ2-3
V gene: TRBV27
CDR3 protein: CASSSPHRGSPDTQYF

J gene: TRBJ1-2
V gene: TRBV4-3
CDR3 protein: CASSHRYYGYTF

J gene: TRBJ1-6
V gene: TRBV6-1
CDR3 protein: CASTTQVPSNSPLRF

J gene: TRBJ2-1
V gene: TRBV23-1
CDR3 protein: CASSRTVGERGENEQFF

J gene: TRBJ2-7
V gene: TRBV2
CDR3 protein: CASSETSQGSYEQYF

J gene: TRBJ2-5
V gene: TRBV3-1
CDR3 protein: CASSLHRQGQETQYF

J gene: TRBJ1-1
V gene: TRBV24-1
CDR3 protein: CATSLRQGGTEAFF

J gene: TRBJ1-1
V gene: TRBV12-3/TRBV12-4
CDR3 protein: CASSLFLKSPGTEAFF

J gene: TRBJ2-5
V gene: TRBV6-1
CDR3 protein: CASSESGVGETQYF

J gene: TRBJ2-3
V gene: TRBV20-1
CDR3 protein: CSARDPPLTSGGFPTQYF

J gene: TRBJ2-1
V gene: TRBV7-2
CDR3 protein: CASSFTHSISYNEQFF

J gene: TRBJ2-3
V gene: TRBV7-2
CDR3 protein: CASSLVGTGGVADTQYF

J gene: TRBJ2-4
V gene: TRBV30
CDR3 protein: CAWRASTGAKNIQYF

J gene: TRBJ2-7
V gene: TRBV6-2/TRBV6-3
CDR3 protein: CASSSGTSTEYF

J gene: TRBJ1-6
V gene: TRBV5-1
CDR3 protein: CASSLERQGNSPLHF